The 13 T cell receptor beta chains presented below share a single source sample, sequenced in a study of cytomegalovirus exposure and HLA in healthy donors (dated by TCRdb to 2016 to 2017). Library preparation employed the immunoSEQ multiplex PCR assay. In its TCRdb copy, this immuneACCESS table keeps in-frame sequences only and misses some clones. Where compared with another copy, unresolved V genes explain less than half of these, and the others have no known cause. This sample is represented by around 61,000 clones; approximately 92% of them were singletons. Roughly 1.1% of the sample lies in the top ten. The sample taken for sequencing was PBMCs. The receptors come from a man between 18 and 29 years old in good health and CMV-seronegative.

The chain carries TRBV7-8 and TRBJ1-4; 7 bases align to TRBD1. This CDR3 has 14 residues. V gave up 5 bases and J gave up 5 bases; unmatched junction bases: 5. Germline V gene lookup returns CDR1 SGHVS and CDR2 FQNEAQ. The CDR3 reads CASSGGQPNEKLFF. The CDR3 nucleotides are TGTGCCAGCAGCGGGGGACAGCCGAATGAAAAACTGTTTTTT.

The rearrangement joins TRBV4-3 to TRBJ1-4; weak D call: TRBD1 (5 bases). This CDR3 contains 14 residues. Trimming removed 0 bases from V and 7 bases from J, with 9 bases in between. Germline lookup yields CDR1 LGHNA and CDR2 YSLEER. The CDR3 loop reads CASSQDRASEKLFF. CDR3 DNA sequence: TGCGCCAGCAGCCAAGACAGGGCGAGTGAAAAACTGTTTTTT.

The chain recombines TRBV7-9 with TRBJ2-5, with 7 positions matching TRBD2. In germline, CDR1 is SEHNR, CDR2 FQNEAQ (reference sequence). This CDR3 is built from 14 residues. Trimming took 4 bases from V and 4 from J; bases not matched to a gene: 6. The CDR3 region is CASSWAGVSETQYF. The CDR3 DNA follows: TGTGCCAGCAGCTGGGCGGGAGTATCAGAGACCCAGTACTTC.

This clone turned up a few times. The CDR3 coding sequence is TGTGCCAGCAGCCTCAGAAGTTCGGGATACACAGATACGCAGTATTTT. Translating it yields CASSLRSSGYTDTQYF. V is TRBV27 and J is TRBJ2-3; tentative D call: TRBD2 (5 bases). The CDR3 consists of 16 residues. Trimming pared 6 bases from V and 2 bases from J, leaving 18 bases between. Germline V gene lookup returns CDR1 MNHEY and CDR2 SMNVEV (reference sequence).

V is TRBV15 and J is TRBJ2-3, with D tentatively TRBD2 (5 bases). The germline gives CDR1 LNHNV, CDR2 YYDKDF (reference sequence). CDR3 length: 16 amino acids. V lost 1 base and J lost 1, with 12 bases in between. The CDR3 protein is CATSRVVWGGTDTQYF. The CDR3 bases are TGTGCCACCAGCAGAGTGGTATGGGGAGGCACAGATACGCAGTATTTT.

This clone was recorded once. The J gene is TRBJ1-2, the V gene TRBV28, with 7 bases identical to TRBD1. CDR3 length equals 14 residues. V was clipped by 4 bases and J by 2 bases; unmatched bases: 4. The germline V gene has CDR1 MDHEN and CDR2 SYDVKM. CDR3 sequence reads: CASSSGTENYGYTF. The CDR3 DNA sequence: TGTGCCAGCAGTTCCGGGACAGAAAACTATGGCTACACCTTC.

The genes are TRBV27 and TRBJ1-1, with a possible D match to TRBD1 (5 bases). Germline loops: CDR1 MNHEY, CDR2 SMNVEV (reference sequence). The length of the CDR3 is 16 residues. V was shortened by 4 bases and J by 1 base, with 16 bases between the two germline ends. CDR3 sequence (DNA): TGTGCCAGCAGTTCCCCGGGGACTAGCTCGAACACTGAAGCTTTCTTT. Translating it yields CASSSPGTSSNTEAFF.

V gene TRBV25-1 combines with J gene TRBJ2-1, with 10 bases lining up with TRBD2. Trimming removed 6 bases from V and 14 bases from J; junction bases left unmatched: 4. The CDR3 contains 11 residues. Germline loops: CDR1 MGHDK, CDR2 SYGVNS. The DNA for the CDR3 is TGTGCCAGCAGGCTAGCGGGAGTGAAGTTCTTC. This codes for CASRLAGVKFF.

The chain carries TRBV19 and TRBJ2-3, with 8 bases matching TRBD1. Per the germline V gene, CDR1 is LNHDA and CDR2 is SQIVND (reference sequence). The junction had 9 bases not matched to a gene; V was cut back by 5 bases and J by 5 bases. CDR3 length: 15 residues. CDR3 residues: CASSSGRGQVDTQYF. As DNA, the CDR3 is TGTGCCAGTAGTTCGGGCAGGGGGCAGGTAGATACGCAGTATTTT.

The chain has TRBV7-2 and TRBJ2-7, with 7 positions matching TRBD2. The trim removed 3 bases at V and 3 bases at J, leaving 8 bases unmatched. The CDR3 is made up of 15 amino acids. CDR1 is SGHTA and CDR2 is FQGNSA in the germline V gene. The CDR3 sequence: CASSLDLAEHYEQYF. CDR3 in DNA: TGTGCCAGCAGCTTGGACCTAGCGGAACACTACGAGCAGTACTTC.

The V and J genes are TRBV7-3 and TRBJ1-1; TRBD1 is a possible D gene (6 bases). This CDR3 spans 13 amino acids. Germline V gene sequence: CDR1 SGHTA, CDR2 FQGTGA. V gave up 5 bases and J gave up 10 bases, with 17 bases separating them. In nucleotides, the CDR3 is TGTGCCAGCAGCCTAATTGGTCAGGGGAGAGCTTTCTTT. Translated, it gives CASSLIGQGRAFF. Filled out from reference TRBV7-3 and TRBJ1-1, the complete variable domain reads GAGVSQTPSNKVTEKGKYVELRCDPISGHTALYWYRQSLGQGPEFLIYFQGTGAADDSGLPNDRFFAVRPEGSVSTLKIQRTERGDSAVYLCASSLIGQGRAFFGQGTRLTVV.

The CDR3 DNA is TGTGCCAGCAGCTCCTCCGAGGGAGGGGTATTGAATGAGCAGTTCTTC. Its translation is CASSSSEGGVLNEQFF. The chain uses TRBV13 and TRBJ2-1; 7 bases match TRBD2. Germline loops: CDR1 PRHDT, CDR2 FYEKMQ (reference sequence). The CDR3 loop spans 16 amino acids. Trimming at V came to 4 bases and at J to 7 bases, leaving 13 bases not matched to a gene. The variable domain in full, with the rest retrieved from reference TRBV13 and TRBJ2-1, is AAGVIQSPRHLIKEKRETATLKCYPIPRHDTVYWYQQGPGQDPQFLISFYEKMQSDKGSIPDRFSAQQFSDYHSELNMSSLELGDSALYFCASSSSEGGVLNEQFFGPGTRLTVL.

The chain joins TRBV7-9 to TRBJ1-4; D is undetermined. Trimming pared 6 bases from V and 6 bases from J, leaving 17 bases between. Looked up from germline, CDR1 is SEHNR and CDR2 is FQNEAQ (reference sequence). This CDR3 contains 15 residues. CDR3 nucleotides: TGTGCCAGCAGTCTAGTCGGGCCCGGGGATGAAAAACTGTTTTTT. As protein: CASSLVGPGDEKLFF.